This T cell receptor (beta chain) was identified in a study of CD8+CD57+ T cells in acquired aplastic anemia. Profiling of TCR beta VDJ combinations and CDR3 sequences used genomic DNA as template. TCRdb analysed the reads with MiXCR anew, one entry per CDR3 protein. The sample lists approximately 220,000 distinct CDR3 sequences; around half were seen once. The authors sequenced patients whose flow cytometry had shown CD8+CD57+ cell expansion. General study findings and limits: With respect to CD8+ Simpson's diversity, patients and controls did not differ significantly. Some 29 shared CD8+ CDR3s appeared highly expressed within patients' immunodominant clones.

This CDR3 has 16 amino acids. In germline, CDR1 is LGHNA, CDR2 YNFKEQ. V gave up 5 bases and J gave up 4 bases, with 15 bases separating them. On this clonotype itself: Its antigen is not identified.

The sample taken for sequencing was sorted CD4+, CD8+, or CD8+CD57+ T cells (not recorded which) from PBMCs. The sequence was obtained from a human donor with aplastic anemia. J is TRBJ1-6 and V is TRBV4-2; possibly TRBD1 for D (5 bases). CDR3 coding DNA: TGTGCCAGCAGCTTGGGCGGCAGGGCGTATAATTCACCCCTCCACTTT. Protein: CASSLGGRAYNSPLHF.